The source of this TCR beta chain is a study of shared clonotypes between healthy human individuals. About the study: For every donor, three CD4 naive, three CD4 memory, two CD8 naive and one CD8 memory plates were used. Study findings and constraints: Sampling used blood alone; tissue repertoires probably differ.

Per germline, CDR1 MNHEY and CDR2 SMNVEV (reference sequence). V lost 2 bases and J 5 bases, leaving 15 bases between the germline ends. CDR3 length: 15 residues. Regarding this clone: The antigen is undetermined.

CD45RA+ naive and CD45RA-negative memory subsets were separated from CD4+ cells. Method: immunoSEQ multiplex PCR; TCRdb's copy keeps in-frame clones and lacks some. The data show some 350,000 clones, around 74% seen once. The source is a man aged 25-40 years in good health. The sequenced sample consisted of memory CD4+ T cells sorted from blood. The subset here: CD45RA-negative fraction. V and J are TRBV27 and TRBJ1-1; maybe TRBD1 (6 bases). CDR3 DNA: TGTGCCAGCAGTTTACGTGGGACAAGAGAAACTGAAGCTTTCTTT. Residues: CASSLRGTRETEAFF.